Given below is one TCR beta chain in context. Here immunoSEQ multiplex PCR was the method, and the copy in TCRdb shows in-frame clones only, minus some. The sample includes about 46,000 clones, approximately 92% of them seen just once. These data are taken from a study of T cell changes during pregnancy in multiple sclerosis. CDR3 size: 10 residues. The ends were cut back, 6 bases at V and 10 bases at J, with 7 bases in the middle. Looked up from germline, CDR1 is MNHEY and CDR2 is SMNVEV (reference sequence). The sequence came from a female donor with multiple sclerosis, enrolled in a pregnancy study. This chain joins TRBV27 and TRBJ2-1; D may be TRBD2 (6 bases). The sequencing used CD8+ T cells from peripheral blood mononuclear cells, collected after pregnancy. CDR3 DNA: TGTGCCAGCAGGGGGGGAGAGCAGTTCTTC. This encodes CASRGGEQFF.